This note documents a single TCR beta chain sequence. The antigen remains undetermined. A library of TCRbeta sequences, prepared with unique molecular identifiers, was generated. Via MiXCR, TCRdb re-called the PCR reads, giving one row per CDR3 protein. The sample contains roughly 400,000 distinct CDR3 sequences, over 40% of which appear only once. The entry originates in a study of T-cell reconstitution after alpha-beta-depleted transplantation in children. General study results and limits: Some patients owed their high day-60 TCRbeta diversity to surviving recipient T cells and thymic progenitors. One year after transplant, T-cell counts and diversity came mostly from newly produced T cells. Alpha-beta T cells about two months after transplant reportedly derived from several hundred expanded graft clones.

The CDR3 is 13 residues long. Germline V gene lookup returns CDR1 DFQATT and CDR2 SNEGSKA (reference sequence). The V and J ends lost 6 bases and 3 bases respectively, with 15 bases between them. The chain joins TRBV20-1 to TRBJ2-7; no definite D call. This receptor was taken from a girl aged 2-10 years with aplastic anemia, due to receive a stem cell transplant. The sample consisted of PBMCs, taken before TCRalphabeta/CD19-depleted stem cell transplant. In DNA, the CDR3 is TGCAGTGCCTCGCCGCTGAATGACTACGAGCAGTACTTC. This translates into CSASPLNDYEQYF.